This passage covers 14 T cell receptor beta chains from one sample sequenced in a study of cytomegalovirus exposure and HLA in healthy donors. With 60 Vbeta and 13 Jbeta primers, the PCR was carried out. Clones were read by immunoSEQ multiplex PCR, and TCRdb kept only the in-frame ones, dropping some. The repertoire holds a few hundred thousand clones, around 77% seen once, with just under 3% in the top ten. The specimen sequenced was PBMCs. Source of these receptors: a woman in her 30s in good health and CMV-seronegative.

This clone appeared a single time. Here the CDR3 reads CASRDGGSRSEQFF. The CDR3 nucleotides are TGTGCCAGCAGGGATGGCGGGAGTCGCAGTGAGCAGTTCTTC. The V call is TRBV4-2, the J call TRBJ2-1, with 7 bases identical to TRBD2. Germline-derived CDR1 and CDR2 are LGHNA and YNFKEQ. J was trimmed by 9 bases and V by 6 bases; bases with no gene match: 11. The CDR3 contains 14 residues.

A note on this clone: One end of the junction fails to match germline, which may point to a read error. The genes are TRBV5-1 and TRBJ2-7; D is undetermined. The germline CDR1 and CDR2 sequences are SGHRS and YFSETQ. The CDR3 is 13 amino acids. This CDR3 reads CASSLLSSSEQYF. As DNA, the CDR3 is TGCGCCAGCAGCCTCCTCTCCTCCTCCGAGCAGTACTTC.

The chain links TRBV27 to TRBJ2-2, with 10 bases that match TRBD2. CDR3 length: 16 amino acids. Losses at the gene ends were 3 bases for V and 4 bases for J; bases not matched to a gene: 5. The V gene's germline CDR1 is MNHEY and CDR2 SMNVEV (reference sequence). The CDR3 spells CASSFSGRRGTGELFF. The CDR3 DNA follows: TGTGCCAGCAGTTTTAGCGGGAGGCGGGGCACCGGGGAGCTGTTTTTT.

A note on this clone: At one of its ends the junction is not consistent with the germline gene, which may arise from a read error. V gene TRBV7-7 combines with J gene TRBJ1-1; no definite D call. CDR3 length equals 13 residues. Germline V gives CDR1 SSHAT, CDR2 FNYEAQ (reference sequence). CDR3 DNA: TGTGCTAGCAGCTTGAACAAGAACACTGAAGCTTTCTTT. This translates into CASSLNKNTEAFF.

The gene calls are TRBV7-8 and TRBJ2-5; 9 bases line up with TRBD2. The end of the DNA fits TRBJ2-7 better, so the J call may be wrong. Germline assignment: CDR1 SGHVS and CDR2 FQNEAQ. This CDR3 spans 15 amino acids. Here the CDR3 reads CASSLPGLARGEQYF. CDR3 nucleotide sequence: TGTGCCAGCAGCTTGCCCGGACTAGCGCGGGGCGAGCAGTACTTC.

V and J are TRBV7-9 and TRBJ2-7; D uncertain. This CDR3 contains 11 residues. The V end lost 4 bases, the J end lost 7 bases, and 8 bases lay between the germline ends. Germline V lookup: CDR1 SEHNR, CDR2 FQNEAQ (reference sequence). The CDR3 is CASSSPREQYF. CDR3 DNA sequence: TGTGCCAGCAGCTCTCCGAGGGAGCAGTACTTC.

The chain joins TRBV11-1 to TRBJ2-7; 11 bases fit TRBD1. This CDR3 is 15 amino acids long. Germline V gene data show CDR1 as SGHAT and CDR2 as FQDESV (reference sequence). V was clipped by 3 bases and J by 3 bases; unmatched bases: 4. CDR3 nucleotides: TGTGCCAGCAGCTTGGCCGGGACAGGGGGCTACGAGCAGTACTTC. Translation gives CASSLAGTGGYEQYF.

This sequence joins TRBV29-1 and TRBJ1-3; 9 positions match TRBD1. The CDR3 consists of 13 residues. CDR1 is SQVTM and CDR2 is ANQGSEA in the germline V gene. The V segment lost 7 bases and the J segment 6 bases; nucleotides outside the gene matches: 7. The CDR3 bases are TGCAGCGCCACTAACAGGGGGCTAAACACCATATATTTT. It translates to CSATNRGLNTIYF.

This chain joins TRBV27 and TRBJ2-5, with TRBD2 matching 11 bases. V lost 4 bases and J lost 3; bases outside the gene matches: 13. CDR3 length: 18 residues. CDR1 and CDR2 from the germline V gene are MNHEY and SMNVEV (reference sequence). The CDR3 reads CASSSRLAGFPSKETQYF. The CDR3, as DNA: TGTGCCAGCAGTTCTAGACTAGCGGGATTTCCCTCGAAAGAGACCCAGTACTTC.

The CDR3: CASSPRTGGRETQYF. In DNA form, the CDR3 reads TGTGCCAGCTCACCACGGACAGGGGGCAGAGAGACCCAGTACTTC. This chain links TRBV18 with TRBJ2-5; 11 positions agree with TRBD1. The CDR3 is 15 amino acids. Germline CDR1 reads KGHSH; CDR2 reads LQKENI. With 1 base clipped from V and 4 bases from J, the junction kept 2 bases outside the gene matches.

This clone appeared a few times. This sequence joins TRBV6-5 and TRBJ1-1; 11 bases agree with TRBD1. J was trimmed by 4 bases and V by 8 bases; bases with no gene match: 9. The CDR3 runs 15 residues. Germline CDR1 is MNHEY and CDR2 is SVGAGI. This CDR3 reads CASLRDRGLGTEAFF. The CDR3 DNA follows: TGTGCCAGCTTGAGGGACAGGGGGTTGGGCACTGAAGCTTTCTTT.

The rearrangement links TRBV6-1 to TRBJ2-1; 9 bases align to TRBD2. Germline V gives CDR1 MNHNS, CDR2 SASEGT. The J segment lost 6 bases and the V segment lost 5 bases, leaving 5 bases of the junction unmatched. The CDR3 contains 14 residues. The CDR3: CASSLSREGNEQFF. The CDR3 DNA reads TGTGCCAGCAGTTTGTCGCGGGAGGGCAATGAGCAGTTCTTC.

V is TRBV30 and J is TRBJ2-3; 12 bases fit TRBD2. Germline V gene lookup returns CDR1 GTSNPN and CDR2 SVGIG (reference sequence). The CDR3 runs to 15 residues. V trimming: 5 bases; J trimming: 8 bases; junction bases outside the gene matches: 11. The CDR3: CAWASGRGPRATQYF. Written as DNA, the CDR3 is TGTGCCTGGGCTAGCGGGAGGGGGCCCCGGGCTACGCAGTATTTT.

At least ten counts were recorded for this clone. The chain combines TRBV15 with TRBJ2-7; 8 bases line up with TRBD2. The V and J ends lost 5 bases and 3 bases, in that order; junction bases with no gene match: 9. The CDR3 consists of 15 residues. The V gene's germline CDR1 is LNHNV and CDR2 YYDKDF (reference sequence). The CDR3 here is CATSSGSGAFYEQYF. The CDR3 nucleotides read TGTGCCACCAGCTCAGGTAGCGGGGCTTTCTACGAGCAGTACTTC.